Each of the 18 T cell receptor beta chains below was sequenced from the same sample in a study of spatial heterogeneity in lung cancer. Broader study findings: One measure, the expanded intratumoral alpha and beta TCR count, tracked tumor mutation counts.

Time point specified: sample taken at primary tumor resection. MiXCR, run by TCRdb on the 5' RACE reads, gives a single entry per CDR3 protein. Seen here are 7,500 to 8,000 distinct CDR3 sequences, roughly 7% observed once, and the top ten hold roughly 19%. No antigen has been assigned to these receptors. The sample in question was lung tumor tissue, obtained at surgery. The receptor source for this set is a female donor with early-stage non-small cell lung cancer.

This clonotype occurred many times. The library was prepared for alpha chains; this beta chain is a stray read, so its frequency means little. The chain carries TRBV6-4 and TRBJ2-3; D is unresolved. Trimming left V 0 bases short and J 2 bases short, with 3 bases between. The germline V gene has CDR1 MRHNA and CDR2 SNTAGT. The CDR3 sequence is 13 residues long. Written as DNA, the CDR3 is TGTGCCAGCAGTGACTCGCCCACAGATACGCAGTATTTT. Residues: CASSDSPTDTQYF.

This clonotype was counted at least ten times. This beta chain lies outside the target of a library built for alpha chains; its clone size means little. The CDR3 is CASSELGSLAGQYF. The CDR3 DNA reads as TGTGCCAGCAGTGAACTTGGCAGTCTCGCTGGGCAGTACTTC. The gene calls are TRBV6-1 and TRBJ2-7; unclear D gene. The CDR3 spans 14 residues. Trimming removed 2 bases from V and 9 bases from J, with 17 bases in between. Germline V lookup: CDR1 MNHNS, CDR2 SASEGT.

This clonotype was seen a few times. This beta chain is off target for a library built for alpha chains, so its abundance means little. The chain uses TRBV6-1 and TRBJ2-1, with TRBD2 identical over 13 bases. The junction had 5 bases not matched to a gene; V was cut back by 7 bases and J by 5 bases. The length of the CDR3 is 15 residues. Germline V lookup: CDR1 MNHNS, CDR2 SASEGT. CDR3 coding DNA: TGTGCCAGCATGAGGGGGACTAGCGGGAACAATGAGCAGTTCTTC. Translated, it gives CASMRGTSGNNEQFF.

This clonotype was seen at least ten times. With the library built for alpha chains, this beta chain is off target and its frequency is not meaningful. V gene TRBV5-1 combines with J gene TRBJ2-1; 12 positions match TRBD2. CDR1 and CDR2 (germline): SGHRS, YFSETQ. V gave up 5 bases and J gave up 5 bases; unmatched junction bases: 5. The CDR3 sequence is 15 residues long. The CDR3 coding sequence is TGCGCCAGCAGTCTTAGGACTAGCGGGGACAATGAGCAGTTCTTC. Protein product: CASSLRTSGDNEQFF.

This clonotype is classed as medium-sized. This beta chain slipped into a library made for alpha chains as a stray read, so its size is not meaningful. The V call is TRBV10-3, the J call TRBJ2-5, with 7 bases that match TRBD2. This CDR3 is 17 amino acids long. The germline V gene encodes CDR1 ENHRY and CDR2 SYGVKD. V was clipped by 0 bases and J by 3 bases; unmatched bases: 10. The CDR3 loop reads CAISESPETSAKETQYF. CDR3 bases: TGTGCCATCAGTGAGTCCCCGGAAACTAGCGCCAAAGAGACCCAGTACTTC.

By its share, this clonotype is medium-sized (0.01 to 0.1%). This beta chain represents an off-target read in a library built for alpha chains; its size is of limited meaning. The chain recombines TRBV5-1 with TRBJ1-4; 9 bases are shared with TRBD1. J was trimmed by 8 bases and V by 4 bases; bases with no gene match: 6. The CDR3 runs 14 residues. Germline CDR1 SGHRS, CDR2 YFSETQ. The CDR3 reads CASSRGQGGEKLFF. CDR3 DNA: TGCGCCAGCAGCCGGGGACAGGGAGGCGAAAAACTGTTTTTT.

This clonotype was recorded at least ten times. Since it is a stray read in a library aimed at alpha chains, this beta chain has a size that is not meaningful. The chain employs TRBV24-1 and TRBJ1-5; D remains unclear. Trimming removed 4 bases from V and 6 bases from J, with 18 bases in between. The germline CDR1 and CDR2 sequences are KGHDR and SFDVKD. The length of the CDR3 is 16 residues. CDR3 amino acids: CATSDSSFSVGQPQHF. The CDR3 nucleotides read TGTGCCACCAGTGACTCCAGTTTTAGCGTAGGTCAGCCCCAGCATTTT.

This clonotype was seen repeatedly, ten times or more. One base away lies a much larger clone, so this may be a sequencing read error. The conserved phenylalanine or tryptophan normally closing the CDR3 is absent here, so this likely arose from a read error. For a library built for alpha chains, this beta chain is a stray read; little rests on its size. The V and J genes are TRBV18 and TRBJ2-5; TRBD2 might be the D (5 bases). The CDR3 consists of 14 residues. Germline CDR1 KGHSH, CDR2 LQKENI. The V end lost 3 bases, the J end lost 4 bases, and 12 bases lay between the germline ends. DNA of the CDR3: TGTGCCAGCTCACCTAAAGGTGGAGGAGAGACCCAGTACTCC. This gives the protein CASSPKGGGETQYS.

On this clonotype itself: Because this beta chain is a stray read in a library intended to capture alpha chains, its abundance should not be given much weight. This chain links TRBV5-1 with TRBJ2-5, with D unresolved. This CDR3 contains 14 residues. The germline V and J ends were trimmed by 5 bases and 5 bases, with 16 bases remaining between them. CDR1 and CDR2 from the germline V gene are SGHRS and YFSETQ. CDR3 bases: TGCGCCAGCAGTGAGATAGGGTTCCAGGAGACCCAGTACTTC. The encoded protein is CASSEIGFQETQYF.

In this sample, this clonotype turned up many times. Little can be read into the size of this beta chain, an off-target read in a library designed for alpha chains. This CDR3 is CASSQEGGAANEKLFF. CDR3 nucleotide sequence: TGCGCCAGCAGCCAAGAGGGGGGGGCAGCCAATGAAAAACTGTTTTTT. V usage is TRBV4-1 and J usage is TRBJ1-4, with a tentative D call TRBD1 (6 bases). Trimming stripped 0 bases from V and 5 bases from J, with 13 bases between. Germline V gene data show CDR1 as MGHRA and CDR2 as YSYEKL. The CDR3 has 16 amino acids.

A note on this clonotype: Found in a library prepared for alpha chains, this beta chain is an off-target read, and its abundance has little meaning. J is TRBJ2-7 and V is TRBV11-2; 7 bases agree with TRBD1. The germline CDR1 and CDR2 sequences are SGHAT and FQNNGV. CDR3 length: 14 residues. J was trimmed by 2 bases and V by 5 bases; bases with no gene match: 6. This CDR3 is CASSKRDRPYEQYF. The DNA for the CDR3 is TGTGCCAGCAGCAAACGGGACAGACCCTACGAGCAGTACTTC.

This clonotype is medium-sized by share. This beta chain is off target for a library built for alpha chains, so its abundance means little. The chain is built from TRBV18 and TRBJ2-7; D gene unclear. V lost 4 bases to trimming and J lost 7 bases, with 11 bases between them. Germline V lookup: CDR1 KGHSH, CDR2 LQKENI. This CDR3 has 12 amino acids. The CDR3 nucleotides read TGTGCCAGCTCACGAATTACTCGGGAGCAGTACTTC. As protein: CASSRITREQYF.

This clonotype was seen many times. This beta chain represents an off-target read in a library built for alpha chains; its size is of limited meaning. The chain carries TRBV25-1 and TRBJ1-6; D is perhaps TRBD1 (5 bases). This CDR3 contains 17 residues. In germline, CDR1 is MGHDK, CDR2 SYGVNS. V was trimmed by 5 bases and J by 8 bases, leaving 22 bases between them. CDR3 protein: CASSPRRDVRFHSPLHF. CDR3 sequence (DNA): TGTGCCAGCAGTCCCAGGAGGGACGTACGATTTCATTCACCCCTCCACTTT.

This clonotype is labeled medium-sized (0.01 to 0.1%). This beta chain is an off-target read within a library intended for alpha chains, so its frequency means little. The rearrangement uses TRBV28 and TRBJ1-6; D unclear. CDR3 length: 15 residues. The V and J ends lost 3 bases and 0 bases respectively, with 6 bases between them. Germline V gene lookup returns CDR1 MDHEN and CDR2 SYDVKM. Written as DNA, the CDR3 is TGTGCCAGCAGTTTCCAGAGCTCCTATAATTCACCCCTCCACTTT. Translating gives CASSFQSSYNSPLHF.

This clonotype was seen repeatedly, ten times or more. This beta chain is an unintended read in a library built for alpha chains; its size means little. The chain couples TRBV20-1 to TRBJ1-4; 9 nucleotides align to TRBD1. Losses at the gene ends were 0 bases for V and 8 bases for J; bases not matched to a gene: 7. Germline V lookup: CDR1 DFQATT, CDR2 SNEGSKA (reference sequence). The CDR3 length is 15 residues. The CDR3 sequence is CSARDSGQGREKLFF. In nucleotides, the CDR3 is TGCAGTGCTAGAGATTCGGGACAGGGCCGAGAAAAACTGTTTTTT.

This clonotype was recorded at least ten times. With the library built for alpha chains, this beta chain is off target and its frequency is not meaningful. The rearrangement uses TRBV3-1 and TRBJ1-6; D might be TRBD1 (5 bases). Trimming took 9 bases from V and 5 from J, leaving 17 bases between them. CDR3 length: 15 residues. The germline V gene has CDR1 LGHDT and CDR2 YNNKEL (reference sequence). Written as DNA, the CDR3 is TGTGCCAGTAATACCGGGACCGCAAATAATTCACCCCTCCACTTT. This gives the protein CASNTGTANNSPLHF.

In its sample, this clonotype is medium-sized (0.01 to 0.1%). This beta chain represents an off-target read in a library built for alpha chains; its size is of limited meaning. This chain links TRBV9 with TRBJ2-7; TRBD1 aligns across 9 bases. The V gene end was trimmed by 4 bases and the J gene end by 5 bases; junction bases not matched to a gene: 7. This CDR3 has 14 residues. Per the germline V gene, CDR1 is SGDLS and CDR2 is YYNGEE. The CDR3 region is CASSPGTGPDEQYF. CDR3 DNA: TGTGCCAGCAGCCCAGGGACAGGGCCGGACGAGCAGTACTTC.

Many counts were recorded for this clonotype. This beta chain turned up in a library designed for alpha chains; as an off-target read, its abundance says little. This chain connects TRBV7-9 to TRBJ1-4, with D perhaps TRBD1 (5 bases). V lost 5 bases and J 5 bases, leaving 15 bases between the germline ends. Germline V lookup: CDR1 SEHNR, CDR2 FQNEAQ (reference sequence). The CDR3 loop spans 15 amino acids. CDR3 DNA: TGTGCCAGCAGCCTAAACCGGGACTTGAATGAAAAACTGTTTTTT. This encodes CASSLNRDLNEKLFF.